One sample yielded the 17 T cell receptor beta chains listed below, sequenced in a study of OX40 agonist ivuxolimab in advanced cancers. The protocol was immunoSEQ multiplex PCR, while the TCRdb copy is restricted to in-frame clones and leaves out a portion. The sample has roughly 50,000 clones; around nine tenths are singletons. The specimen was CD4+ or CD8+ T cells sorted from blood, collected in a trial of the OX40 agonist ivuxolimab. All receptors come from an adult with an advanced solid tumor such as melanoma, head and neck, liver or kidney cancer.

The chain links TRBV6-5 to TRBJ1-2; TRBD1 aligns across 9 bases. The junction had 10 bases not matched to a gene; V was cut back by 6 bases and J by 8 bases. CDR1 and CDR2 (germline): MNHEY, SVGAGI. The CDR3 totals 14 residues. This CDR3 reads CASRYRGLEAGYTF. The CDR3 bases are TGTGCCAGCAGGTACAGGGGGCTTGAGGCGGGCTACACCTTC.

The CDR3 protein is CASSPWTSNEQFF. DNA for the CDR3: TGTGCCAGCAGCCCTTGGACTAGCAATGAGCAGTTCTTC. The chain recombines TRBV11-2 with TRBJ2-1; 7 nucleotides match TRBD2. The V segment lost 5 bases and the J segment 6 bases; nucleotides outside the gene matches: 4. Germline V gives CDR1 SGHAT, CDR2 FQNNGV. This CDR3 has 13 amino acids.

The gene calls are TRBV19 and TRBJ2-2; tentatively, D is TRBD1 (5 bases). This CDR3 spans 18 amino acids. V dropped 0 bases and J dropped 0 bases, with 14 bases sitting between them. The germline gives CDR1 LNHDA, CDR2 SQIVND (reference sequence). The CDR3 region is CASSIDLGRATNTGELFF. The CDR3 DNA sequence: TGTGCCAGTAGTATAGATCTAGGCAGGGCGACGAACACCGGGGAGCTGTTTTTT.

The chain carries TRBV5-5 and TRBJ2-7; D call uncertain. V was shortened by 4 bases and J by 6 bases, with 8 bases between the two germline ends. There are 11 residues in the CDR3. Germline-derived CDR1 and CDR2 are SGHKS and YYEKEE (reference sequence). This CDR3 is CASSRPGEQYV. CDR3 nucleotide sequence: TGTGCCAGCAGCAGACCAGGCGAGCAGTACGTC.

The chain recombines TRBV28 with TRBJ2-7; D might be TRBD1 (5 bases). In germline, CDR1 is MDHEN, CDR2 SYDVKM. Trimming shortened V by 6 bases and J by 6 bases, and 18 bases separated the two germline ends. The CDR3 spans 14 residues. CDR3 residues: CASSRRQRPSEQYV. The CDR3 coding sequence is TGTGCCAGCAGCCGTCGACAGCGCCCTTCCGAGCAGTACGTC.

This clone was recorded once. This chain links TRBV5-1 with TRBJ2-7; 10 bases agree with TRBD1. The CDR3 runs to 14 residues. The trim removed 3 bases at V and 5 bases at J, leaving 5 bases unmatched. Germline V lookup: CDR1 SGHRS, CDR2 YFSETQ. CDR3 amino acids: CASSYGQGDDEQYF. CDR3 sequence (DNA): TGCGCCAGCAGCTACGGACAGGGGGACGACGAGCAGTACTTC.

V and J are TRBV6-5 and TRBJ1-1; D gene uncertain. The CDR3 consists of 13 residues. Germline V gene data show CDR1 as MNHEY and CDR2 as SVGAGI. V was shortened by 4 bases and J by 1 base, with 7 bases between the two germline ends. The CDR3 is CASSSWANTEAFF. The CDR3, as DNA: TGTGCCAGCAGTTCCTGGGCGAACACTGAAGCTTTCTTT.

The chain employs TRBV7-9 and TRBJ1-2; TRBD1 matches at 11 bases. Losses at the gene ends were 5 bases for V and 5 bases for J; bases not matched to a gene: 10. Germline CDR1 is SEHNR and CDR2 is FQNEAQ (reference sequence). The CDR3 is made up of 16 amino acids. The CDR3 DNA follows: TGTGCCAGCAGCATACAAGGGACAGGGGGTGAATATGGCTACACCTTC. This sequence encodes CASSIQGTGGEYGYTF.

The sample holds a few counts of this clone. V and J are TRBV9 and TRBJ1-1; 8 bases align to TRBD1. Germline CDR1 and CDR2: SGDLS and YYNGEE. CDR3 length: 14 residues. V trimming: 4 bases; J trimming: 1 base; junction bases outside the gene matches: 3. CDR3 bases: TGTGCCAGCAGCCCGACAGGGGCGAACACTGAAGCTTTCTTT. Encoded protein: CASSPTGANTEAFF.

The J gene is TRBJ1-2, the V gene TRBV7-9; TRBD1 might be the D (6 bases). Per the germline V gene, CDR1 is SEHNR and CDR2 is FQNEAQ (reference sequence). The CDR3 extends over 12 amino acids. V dropped 4 bases and J dropped 8 bases, with 11 bases sitting between them. CDR3 DNA: TGTGCCAGCAGCTCAGGGGAAAGGGGCTACACCTTC. Encoded protein: CASSSGERGYTF. The full variable domain, completed using reference TRBV7-9 and TRBJ1-2, is DTGVSQNPRHKITKRGQNVTFRCDPISEHNRLYWYRQTLGQGPEFLTYFQNEAQLEKSRLLSDRFSAERPKGSFSTLEIQRTEQGDSAMYLCASSSGERGYTFGSGTRLTVV.

This chain uses TRBV4-1 with TRBJ2-4; D gene unclear. Between the trimmed V and J ends, which lost 4 bases and 0 bases, there was a span of 10 bases. This CDR3 contains 15 residues. Germline CDR1 and CDR2: MGHRA and YSYEKL. The CDR3 loop reads CASSPLLLAKNIQYF. As DNA, the CDR3 is TGCGCCAGCAGCCCTCTCCTTCTAGCCAAAAACATTCAGTACTTC.

This chain uses TRBV27 with TRBJ2-4; D uncertain. CDR3 length equals 16 residues. V was shortened by 5 bases and J by 0 bases, with 14 bases between the two germline ends. The V gene's germline CDR1 is MNHEY and CDR2 SMNVEV (reference sequence). The CDR3 is CASSPFESLAKNIQYF. CDR3 DNA: TGTGCCAGCAGTCCGTTTGAGAGCTTAGCCAAAAACATTCAGTACTTC.

This rearrangement joins TRBV11-2 to TRBJ2-7; D not resolved. CDR1 and CDR2 (germline): SGHAT, FQNNGV. The V end lost 4 bases, the J end lost 0 bases, and 1 base lay between the germline ends. This CDR3 region has 11 residues. CDR3 sequence (DNA): TGTGCCAGCAGCTCCTCCTACGAGCAGTACGTC. Its protein product is CASSSSYEQYV.

This clone was counted once. The V call is TRBV5-4, the J call TRBJ1-6; D might be TRBD1 (5 bases). This CDR3 is 15 amino acids long. V lost 1 base to trimming and J lost 10 bases, with 15 bases between them. CDR1 is SGHNT, CDR2 YYREEE, per germline (reference sequence). This CDR3 is CASSLHVGGTSPLHF. In nucleotides, the CDR3 is TGTGCCAGCAGCTTGCATGTCGGAGGGACCTCACCCCTCCACTTT.

The chain combines TRBV2 with TRBJ2-4; 7 nucleotides match TRBD1. Losses at the gene ends were 6 bases for V and 7 bases for J; bases not matched to a gene: 12. The CDR3 is made up of 15 amino acids. Germline assignment: CDR1 SNHLY and CDR2 FYNNEI. The CDR3 DNA reads TGTGCCAGCAGGGGACGGACAGGCCTTATGAACATTCAGTACTTC. This translates into CASRGRTGLMNIQYF.

The V gene is TRBV5-1, the J gene TRBJ2-2; D may be TRBD1 or TRBD2 (5 bases each). The V end lost 2 bases, the J end lost 7 bases, and 15 bases lay between the germline ends. The CDR3 sequence is 15 residues long. CDR1 and CDR2 (germline): SGHRS, YFSETQ. CDR3 amino acids: CASSFLGPWGGELFF. CDR3 DNA sequence: TGCGCCAGCAGCTTCCTGGGACCCTGGGGCGGGGAGCTGTTTTTT.

The chain combines TRBV25-1 with TRBJ1-4, with D maybe TRBD1 (5 bases). CDR1 and CDR2 (germline): MGHDK, SYGVNS. The CDR3 is made up of 16 amino acids. V was trimmed by 0 bases and J by 2 bases, leaving 10 bases between them. The CDR3 sequence is CASSEYDGGTNEKLFF. The CDR3 bases are TGTGCCAGCAGTGAATATGACGGGGGGACTAATGAAAAACTGTTTTTT.